This paragraph covers one TCR beta chain sequence. Its antigen remains unidentified. The source of the sample is a study of T cells in localized non-small cell lung cancer. Study-level points and caveats: Higher T cell density in the blood was associated with longer overall survival, whereas higher adjacent-lung clonality associated with shorter survival.

V lost 5 bases and J lost 5; bases outside the gene matches: 6. The V gene's germline CDR1 is GTSNPN and CDR2 SVGIG (reference sequence). The CDR3 runs 14 residues. The assay was immunoSEQ multiplex PCR, and TCRdb's table has in-frame clones only and misses some. In the table there are 35,000 to 45,000 clones, around 83% of which are singletons. This material consisted of peripheral blood, taken before any cancer treatment. The source is a woman aged 18 to 55 with stage III lung adenocarcinoma. The J gene is TRBJ2-2, the V gene TRBV30; TRBD2 matches 9 bases. The CDR3 sequence is CAWAWTSDTGELFF. DNA of the CDR3: TGTGCCTGGGCCTGGACTAGCGATACCGGGGAGCTGTTTTTT.